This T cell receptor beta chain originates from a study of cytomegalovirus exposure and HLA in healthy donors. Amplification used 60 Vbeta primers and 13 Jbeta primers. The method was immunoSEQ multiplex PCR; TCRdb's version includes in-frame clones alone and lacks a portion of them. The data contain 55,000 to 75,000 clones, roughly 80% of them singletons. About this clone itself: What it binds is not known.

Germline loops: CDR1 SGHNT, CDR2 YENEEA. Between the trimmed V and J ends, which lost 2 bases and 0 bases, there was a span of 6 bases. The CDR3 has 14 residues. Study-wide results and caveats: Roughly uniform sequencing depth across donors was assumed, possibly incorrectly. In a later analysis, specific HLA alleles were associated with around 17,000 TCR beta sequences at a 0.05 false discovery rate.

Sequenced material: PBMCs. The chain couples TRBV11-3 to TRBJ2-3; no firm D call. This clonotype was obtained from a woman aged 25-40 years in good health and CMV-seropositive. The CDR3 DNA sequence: TGTGCCAGCAGCTTACAGGCTAGCACAGATACGCAGTATTTT. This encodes CASSLQASTDTQYF.